The 30 T cell receptor beta chains given below trace back to one sample, sequenced in a study of blood T cell repertoires in COVID-19. Libraries were prepared by immunoSEQ multiplex PCR; TCRdb keeps only in-frame clonotypes and omits some of them. The sample has around 260,000 clones, 75% to 90% seen once. The source material was peripheral blood. The receptors here all came from a man between 25 and 39 years old with active or convalescent COVID-19.

V is TRBV9 and J is TRBJ1-6; 7 bases agree with TRBD1. CDR3 length: 15 amino acids. Losses at the gene ends were 4 bases for V and 5 bases for J; bases not matched to a gene: 6. Germline assignment: CDR1 SGDLS and CDR2 YYNGEE. The CDR3 sequence is CASSSTGTDNSPLHF. The CDR3 bases are TGTGCCAGCAGCAGCACCGGGACAGATAATTCACCCCTCCACTTT. Filled out from reference TRBV9 and TRBJ1-6, the complete variable domain reads DSGVTQTPKHLITATGQRVTLRCSPRSGDLSVYWYQQSLDQGLQFLIQYYNGEERAKGNILERFSAQQFPDLHSELNLSSLELGDSALYFCASSSTGTDNSPLHFGNGTRLTVT.

J is TRBJ1-2 and V is TRBV5-6; D is unresolved. Germline V gene lookup returns CDR1 SGHDT and CDR2 YYEEEE. V lost 1 base, J lost 4 bases, and 11 bases lay in between. This CDR3 has 14 amino acids. CDR3 protein: CASSLYGNRYGYTF. The CDR3, as DNA: TGTGCCAGCAGCTTGTACGGGAACCGCTATGGCTACACCTTC.

The chain is built from TRBV2 and TRBJ2-5, with TRBD1 matching over 12 bases. Germline CDR1 reads SNHLY; CDR2 reads FYNNEI. The CDR3 contains 14 residues. Losses at the gene ends were 8 bases for V and 6 bases for J; bases not matched to a gene: 7. CDR3 in amino acids: CASGGQGARKTQYF. The CDR3 bases are TGTGCCAGCGGGGGACAGGGGGCTCGAAAGACCCAGTACTTC. Combining the CDR3 with reference TRBV2 and TRBJ2-5 gives the whole variable domain EPEVTQTPSHQVTQMGQEVILRCVPISNHLYFYWYRQILGQKVEFLVSFYNNEISEKSEIFDDQFSVERPDGSNFTLKIRSTKLEDSAMYFCASGGQGARKTQYFGPGTRLLVL.

The chain joins TRBV6-5 to TRBJ1-5; D not certain. This CDR3 is built from 11 residues. V gave up 10 bases and J gave up 12 bases, with 16 bases separating them. The V gene's germline CDR1 is MNHEY and CDR2 SVGAGI. For the CDR3, the DNA is TGTGCCACAAATAGCGGGTATAGCCAGCATTTT. Its protein is CATNSGYSQHF.

The chain has TRBV30 and TRBJ2-7; the match to TRBD2 covers 7 bases. CDR1 is GTSNPN, CDR2 SVGIG, per germline (reference sequence). The V segment lost 5 bases and the J segment 2 bases; nucleotides outside the gene matches: 6. This CDR3 contains 13 residues. The CDR3 loop reads CAWGAGVPYEQYF. CDR3 in DNA: TGTGCCTGGGGGGCGGGGGTCCCCTACGAGCAGTACTTC. The variable domain in full, completed from reference TRBV30 and TRBJ2-7, reads SQTIHQWPATLVQPVGSPLSLECTVEGTSNPNLYWYRQAAGRGLQLLFYSVGIGQISSEVPQNLSASRPQDRQFILSSKKLLLSDSGFYLCAWGAGVPYEQYFGPGTRLTVT.

The chain joins TRBV4-2 to TRBJ2-1; D remains ambiguous. This CDR3 region has 12 residues. The V end was cut by 0 bases, the J end by 10 bases, with 7 bases between. Germline V gene sequence: CDR1 LGHNA, CDR2 YNFKEQ. The CDR3 loop reads CASSQDRREQFF. CDR3 bases: TGTGCCAGCAGCCAAGACCGCCGGGAGCAGTTCTTC.

The rearrangement joins TRBV5-6 to TRBJ2-5, with a tentative D call TRBD1 (5 bases). Trimming stripped 4 bases from V and 5 bases from J, with 12 bases between. The CDR3 is 13 residues long. Germline V lookup: CDR1 SGHDT, CDR2 YYEEEE. The CDR3 nucleotides are TGTGCCAGCAGCAGGGGCAAGGAGGAGACCCAGTACTTC. Protein sequence: CASSRGKEETQYF. Based on the CDR3 plus reference TRBV5-6 and TRBJ2-5, the full variable domain is DAGVTQSPTHLIKTRGQQVTLRCSPKSGHDTVSWYQQALGQGPQFIFQYYEEEERQRGNFPDRFSGHQFPNYSSELNVNALLLGDSALYLCASSRGKEETQYFGPGTRLLVL.

The genes are TRBV12-5 and TRBJ2-5; weak D call: TRBD1 (5 bases). Deletions cut 5 bases from V and 2 bases from J, with 12 bases between. This CDR3 contains 14 residues. Germline-derived CDR1 and CDR2 are LGHNT and FRNRAP. As DNA, the CDR3 is TGTGCTAGTGGTGGTGAGCAGGGACAAGAGACCCAGTACTTC. Encoded protein: CASGGEQGQETQYF.

The J gene is TRBJ1-4, the V gene TRBV5-1; 7 bases align to TRBD1. Germline lookup yields CDR1 SGHRS and CDR2 YFSETQ. There are 14 residues in the CDR3. The J segment lost 0 bases and the V segment lost 5 bases, leaving 1 base of the junction unmatched. CDR3 protein: CASRQGSTNEKLFF. The CDR3 coding sequence is TGCGCCAGCAGACAGGGGTCAACTAATGAAAAACTGTTTTTT. The whole variable domain, remainder taken from reference TRBV5-1 and TRBJ1-4, is KAGVTQTPRYLIKTRGQQVTLSCSPISGHRSVSWYQQTPGQGLQFLFEYFSETQRNKGNFPGRFSGRQFSNSRSEMNVSTLELGDSALYLCASRQGSTNEKLFFGSGTQLSVL.

The chain links TRBV5-1 to TRBJ1-1; no clear D. The CDR3 is 15 amino acids. Trimming left V 2 bases short and J 2 bases short, with 13 bases between. Per the germline V gene, CDR1 is SGHRS and CDR2 is YFSETQ. The CDR3 DNA sequence: TGCGCCAGCAGCTTAACTTCCGGTGTCAACACTGAAGCTTTCTTT. Amino acids: CASSLTSGVNTEAFF.

The chain uses TRBV27 and TRBJ2-7; 9 bases are shared with TRBD1. The ends lost 5 bases at V and 3 bases at J; junction bases unmatched: 8. Germline V CDR1 and CDR2: MNHEY, SMNVEV (reference sequence). This CDR3 region has 15 residues. CDR3 region: CASSPKDRGSYEQYF. The DNA for the CDR3 is TGTGCCAGCAGTCCGAAGGACAGGGGTAGCTACGAGCAGTACTTC.

The chain is built from TRBV3-1 (or the pseudogene TRBV3-2) and TRBJ2-5, with D perhaps TRBD2 (6 bases). The CDR3 runs to 16 residues. In germline, CDR1 is LGHDT, CDR2 YNNKEL (reference sequence). V gave up 1 base and J gave up 5 bases, with 17 bases separating them. CDR3 amino acids: CASSQGRDWQSETQYF. CDR3 bases: TGTGCCAGCAGCCAAGGACGGGACTGGCAGAGCGAGACCCAGTACTTC.

This chain links TRBV18 with TRBJ2-7, with 7 nucleotides matching TRBD1. Germline V lookup: CDR1 KGHSH, CDR2 LQKENI. V dropped 3 bases and J dropped 0; count of bases not matched to a gene: 2. This CDR3 contains 14 residues. The CDR3 region has the DNA TGTGCCAGCTCACCGGGACAGAACTCCTACGAGCAGTACTTC. Translating gives CASSPGQNSYEQYF.

The chain links TRBV19 to TRBJ2-3, with 11 bases lining up with TRBD2. Germline CDR1 and CDR2: LNHDA and SQIVND (reference sequence). V gave up 8 bases and J gave up 1 base; unmatched junction bases: 11. The CDR3 totals 17 residues. DNA for the CDR3: TGTGCCAGTCGCTCCGCCCCGGGACTAGCGGGCACAGATACGCAGTATTTT. Amino acids: CASRSAPGLAGTDTQYF.

The chain carries TRBV5-1 and TRBJ2-5, with D tentatively TRBD2 (5 bases). Trimming removed 4 bases at V and 2 bases at J, with 12 bases between. The germline V gene encodes CDR1 SGHRS and CDR2 YFSETQ. The CDR3 contains 14 residues. The CDR3 DNA is TGCGCCAGCAGCCTGGAGGCGGGTCAAGAGACCCAGTACTTC. Its translation: CASSLEAGQETQYF.

This chain links TRBV19 with TRBJ2-2; TRBD2 aligns across 14 bases. V shed 5 bases, J shed 6 bases, and the junction held 8 bases outside the gene matches. Germline lookup yields CDR1 LNHDA and CDR2 SQIVND (reference sequence). This CDR3 has 17 amino acids. The CDR3 region has the DNA TGTGCCAGTAGTGGCGGGACTAGCGGGGGTAAAGCCGGGGAGCTGTTTTTT. Encoded protein: CASSGGTSGGKAGELFF.

The chain recombines TRBV27 with TRBJ1-2; the D gene is possibly TRBD1 (5 bases). This CDR3 has 13 amino acids. With 8 bases removed from V and 4 bases from J, the gap between germline ends came to 14 bases. Germline V gives CDR1 MNHEY, CDR2 SMNVEV (reference sequence). The CDR3 bases are TGTGCCAGCCACGCAGGGATAGGCTATGGCTACACCTTC. It codes for CASHAGIGYGYTF.

V is TRBV5-4 and J is TRBJ2-3; D might be TRBD2 (7 bases). V was shortened by 4 bases and J by 4 bases, with 31 bases between the two germline ends. The CDR3 is 20 amino acids. Germline values: CDR1 SGHNT, CDR2 YYREEE (reference sequence). The CDR3: CASSPKGVVGGGASPDTQYF. In nucleotides, the CDR3 is TGTGCCAGCAGCCCCAAAGGCGTCGTAGGCGGGGGCGCGTCGCCAGATACGCAGTATTTT.

There are a few counts of this clone. The gene calls are TRBV9 and TRBJ1-4; 7 bases map to TRBD1. The ends lost 3 bases at V and 3 bases at J; junction bases unmatched: 5. CDR1 is SGDLS, CDR2 YYNGEE, per germline. There are 15 residues in the CDR3. CDR3 sequence reads: CASSDNRGPNEKLFF. CDR3 DNA: TGTGCCAGCAGCGACAACAGGGGCCCTAATGAAAAACTGTTTTTT.

This clone was observed once. The chain carries TRBV5-1 and TRBJ1-6; 8 bases fit TRBD1. Germline trimming cut 3 bases from V and 9 bases from J; bases unmatched to any gene: 8. The CDR3 loop spans 15 amino acids. Germline lookup yields CDR1 SGHRS and CDR2 YFSETQ. This CDR3 reads CASSSDPGGGSPLHF. CDR3 coding DNA: TGCGCCAGCAGCTCGGACCCAGGGGGCGGTTCACCCCTCCACTTT.

The rearrangement uses TRBV19 and TRBJ2-5, with TRBD2 matching over 13 bases. V was pared by 4 bases and J by 1 base, with 3 bases of the junction left unmatched. CDR3 size: 16 residues. Germline V gene sequence: CDR1 LNHDA, CDR2 SQIVND (reference sequence). Written as DNA, the CDR3 is TGTGCCAGTAGTACCCGACTAGCGGGGGGCCAAGAGACCCAGTACTTC. Translation: CASSTRLAGGQETQYF.

The chain joins TRBV3-1 (or the pseudogene TRBV3-2) to TRBJ1-1; TRBD1 might be the D (5 bases). The V end was cut by 1 base, the J end by 0 bases, with 6 bases between. This CDR3 region has 14 residues. Germline V gene data show CDR1 as LGHDT and CDR2 as YNNKEL (reference sequence). This CDR3 reads CASSQAGMNTEAFF. The CDR3 DNA reads TGTGCCAGCAGCCAAGCAGGGATGAACACTGAAGCTTTCTTT.

The sample holds a few counts of this clone. CDR3 sequence: CASSQSGEPLNYGYTF. Written as DNA, the CDR3 is TGCGCCAGCAGCCAGTCGGGGGAGCCTTTAAACTATGGCTACACCTTC. The J gene is TRBJ1-2, the V gene TRBV4-3, with D possibly being TRBD1 (5 bases). The CDR3 length is 16 residues. CDR1 LGHNA and CDR2 YSLEER come from the germline V gene. V was cut by 3 bases and J by 2 bases, with 16 bases left in between.

The chain uses TRBV2 and TRBJ2-3; 9 positions agree with TRBD1. Germline CDR1 reads SNHLY; CDR2 reads FYNNEI. The CDR3 is 15 amino acids. Trimming took 7 bases from V and 2 from J; bases not matched to a gene: 7. CDR3 amino acids: CASKRTGEDTDTQYF. DNA of the CDR3: TGTGCCAGCAAAAGGACAGGGGAGGACACAGATACGCAGTATTTT.

The V gene is TRBV7-3, the J gene TRBJ2-7, with TRBD1 matching over 10 bases. J gave up 4 bases and V 4 bases, and 7 bases lay outside the gene matches. Germline assignment: CDR1 SGHTA and CDR2 FQGTGA. The CDR3 is 15 residues long. The CDR3 nucleotides read TGTGCCAGCAGCTCCCGGGACAGGGGTGTATACGAGCAGTACTTC. It is translated as CASSSRDRGVYEQYF.

The chain combines TRBV6-5 with TRBJ1-6; 11 bases fit TRBD1. Trimming cost V 0 bases and J 7 bases; bases outside gene matches: 2. CDR1 and CDR2 (germline): MNHEY, SVGAGI. CDR3 size: 16 residues. The CDR3 spells CASSYSGTGGNSPLHF. The CDR3, as DNA: TGTGCCAGCAGTTACTCGGGGACAGGGGGAAATTCACCCCTCCACTTT.

The rearrangement joins TRBV10-2 to TRBJ2-7; 12 positions agree with TRBD2. The V segment lost 10 bases and the J segment 3 bases; nucleotides outside the gene matches: 7. The CDR3 has 14 residues. The V gene's germline CDR1 is WSHSY and CDR2 SAAADI. The CDR3 region has the DNA TGCGCCACCATACTAGCGGGGGGCAGCTACGAGCAGTACTTC. It is translated as CATILAGGSYEQYF.

The chain joins TRBV10-3 to TRBJ1-1; TRBD1 is a possible D gene (6 bases). CDR1 is ENHRY and CDR2 is SYGVKD in the germline V gene. The CDR3 runs 13 residues. Trimming pared 6 bases from V and 10 bases from J, leaving 18 bases between. This CDR3 is CAISRTGIRRAFF. The CDR3, as DNA: TGTGCCATCAGCCGTACAGGGATCCGGAGAGCTTTCTTT.

The chain is built from TRBV7-2 and TRBJ2-3; TRBD2 might be the D (6 bases). CDR1 SGHTA and CDR2 FQGNSA come from the germline V gene. With 2 bases removed from V and 0 bases from J, the gap between germline ends came to 9 bases. This CDR3 is 15 amino acids long. CDR3 amino acids: CASSLNGGSTDTQYF. CDR3 coding DNA: TGTGCCAGCAGCTTAAACGGGGGAAGCACAGATACGCAGTATTTT. Drawing the rest from reference TRBV7-2 and TRBJ2-3, the complete variable domain is GAGVSQSPSNKVTEKGKDVELRCDPISGHTALYWYRQSLGQGLEFLIYFQGNSAPDKSGLPSDRFSAERTGGSVSTLTIQRTQQEDSAVYLCASSLNGGSTDTQYFGPGTRLTVL.

J is TRBJ2-7 and V is TRBV3-1 (or the pseudogene TRBV3-2); 7 positions match TRBD2. Trimming cost V 4 bases and J 3 bases; bases outside gene matches: 6. This CDR3 contains 14 residues. The germline V gene encodes CDR1 LGHDT and CDR2 YNNKEL (reference sequence). The chain's CDR3 is CASSLLGGSYEQYF. The CDR3 nucleotides read TGTGCCAGCAGCCTGCTCGGGGGGAGCTACGAGCAGTACTTC.